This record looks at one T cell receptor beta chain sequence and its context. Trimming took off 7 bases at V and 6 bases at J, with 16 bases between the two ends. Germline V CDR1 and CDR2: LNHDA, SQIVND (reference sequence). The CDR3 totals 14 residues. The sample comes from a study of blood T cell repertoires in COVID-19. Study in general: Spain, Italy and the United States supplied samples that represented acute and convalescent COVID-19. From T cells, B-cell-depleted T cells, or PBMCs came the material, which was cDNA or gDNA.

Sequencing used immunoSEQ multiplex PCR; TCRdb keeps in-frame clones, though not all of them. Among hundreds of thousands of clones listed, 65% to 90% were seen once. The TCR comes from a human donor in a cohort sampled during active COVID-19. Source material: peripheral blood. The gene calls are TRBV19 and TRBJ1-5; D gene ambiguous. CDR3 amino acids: CASTPRESLQPQHF. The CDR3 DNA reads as TGTGCCAGTACACCCCGGGAGAGCCTTCAGCCCCAGCATTTT. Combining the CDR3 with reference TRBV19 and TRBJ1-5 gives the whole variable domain DGGITQSPKYLFRKEGQNVTLSCEQNLNHDAMYWYRQDPGQGLRLIYYSQIVNDFQKGDIAEGYSVSREKKESFPLTVTSAQKNPTAFYLCASTPRESLQPQHFGDGTRLSIL.